The 29 T cell receptor beta chains reported below all come from one sample, sequenced in a study of cytomegalovirus exposure and HLA in healthy donors. It was with 60 Vbeta and 13 Jbeta primers that the PCR ran. Method: immunoSEQ multiplex PCR; TCRdb's copy keeps in-frame clones and lacks some. The sample includes 90,000 to 100,000 clones, approximately 71% of them seen just once. The sample comprised PBMCs. These receptor sequences come from a man aged 45-65 years in good health and CMV-seronegative.

The genes are TRBV5-1 and TRBJ1-5; 10 bases map to TRBD1. The junction had 3 bases not matched to a gene; V was cut back by 4 bases and J by 5 bases. Germline-derived CDR1 and CDR2 are SGHRS and YFSETQ. CDR3 length: 14 residues. CDR3 loop: CASSPDRGHQPQHF. The CDR3 nucleotides read TGCGCCAGCAGCCCCGACAGGGGGCATCAGCCCCAGCATTTT.

The rearrangement uses TRBV5-1 and TRBJ1-2; possible D gene TRBD1, 6 bases. Trimming took off 2 bases at V and 4 bases at J, with 12 bases between the two ends. Germline V CDR1 and CDR2: SGHRS, YFSETQ. The CDR3 consists of 14 residues. The CDR3 protein is CASSFTGQSYGYTF. CDR3 nucleotides: TGCGCCAGCAGCTTTACTGGACAGTCCTATGGCTACACCTTC.

This clone was detected a few times. The rearrangement joins TRBV19 to TRBJ1-5; no definite D call. Trimming stripped 5 bases from V and 9 bases from J, with 14 bases between. Germline lookup yields CDR1 LNHDA and CDR2 SQIVND (reference sequence). The CDR3 length is 13 residues. The CDR3, as DNA: TGTGCCAGTAGTTCAGGCCCATCTCGGCCCCAGCATTTT. As protein: CASSSGPSRPQHF.

V is TRBV5-1 and J is TRBJ2-5; TRBD2 matches at 10 bases. From germline, CDR1 is SGHRS and CDR2 YFSETQ. CDR3 length equals 17 residues. The V segment lost 0 bases and the J segment 2 bases; nucleotides outside the gene matches: 7. The DNA for the CDR3 is TGCGCCAGCAGCTTGGATCCCTTAGCGGGGGGACAAGAGACCCAGTACTTC. Encoded protein: CASSLDPLAGGQETQYF.

This chain links TRBV10-1 with TRBJ1-4, with D unclear. The CDR3 loop spans 19 amino acids. The ends were cut back, 8 bases at V and 0 bases at J, with 25 bases in the middle. Germline assignment: CDR1 WNHNN and CDR2 SYGVQD (reference sequence). The CDR3 spells CASPRLWAGVATTNEKLFF. As DNA, the CDR3 is TGCGCCAGCCCCCGTTTGTGGGCCGGGGTAGCCACAACTAATGAAAAACTGTTTTTT.

This rearrangement joins TRBV5-1 to TRBJ2-4, with 7 bases aligning to TRBD2. Germline V CDR1 and CDR2: SGHRS, YFSETQ. This CDR3 spans 15 amino acids. Trimming at V came to 3 bases and at J to 8 bases, leaving 11 bases not matched to a gene. DNA of the CDR3: TGCGCCAGCAGCTCTGTGGGAGGGATCGGGGACATTCAGTACTTC. It encodes CASSSVGGIGDIQYF. The whole variable domain, remainder taken from reference TRBV5-1 and TRBJ2-4, is KAGVTQTPRYLIKTRGQQVTLSCSPISGHRSVSWYQQTPGQGLQFLFEYFSETQRNKGNFPGRFSGRQFSNSRSEMNVSTLELGDSALYLCASSSVGGIGDIQYFGAGTRLSVL.

The V and J genes are TRBV29-1 and TRBJ2-3; 8 bases align to TRBD1. Germline V gene sequence: CDR1 SQVTM, CDR2 ANQGSEA. With V trimmed by 2 bases and J by 1 base, 5 bases remained unmatched. The CDR3 length is 15 residues. The CDR3 DNA follows: TGCAGCGTTGAACCTACAGGGGGTGGCACAGATACGCAGTATTTT. This codes for CSVEPTGGGTDTQYF.

The rearrangement joins TRBV11-3 to TRBJ1-2, with TRBD1 identical over 9 bases. CDR1 is SGHNT and CDR2 is YENEEA in the germline V gene. Germline trimming cut 2 bases from V and 4 bases from J; bases unmatched to any gene: 8. The CDR3 has 16 amino acids. For the CDR3, the DNA is TGTGCCAGCAGCTTAAACGGACAGGGGAGAATCTATGGCTACACCTTC. Translated, it gives CASSLNGQGRIYGYTF.

The gene calls are TRBV7-2 and TRBJ2-1, with 8 bases fitting TRBD2. Trimming removed 2 bases from V and 6 bases from J; junction bases left unmatched: 3. The CDR3 contains 14 residues. CDR1 is SGHTA and CDR2 is FQGNSA in the germline V gene. The DNA of the CDR3 is TGTGCCAGCAGCTTATTGCTAGCGGGCAATGAGCAGTTCTTC. Translated, it gives CASSLLLAGNEQFF.

V usage is TRBV9 and J usage is TRBJ2-1, with 13 bases aligning to TRBD2. The J segment lost 8 bases and the V segment lost 7 bases, leaving 12 bases of the junction unmatched. The CDR3 is 16 amino acids. CDR1 and CDR2 (germline): SGDLS, YYNGEE. CDR3 DNA: TGTGCCAGCGCATTTTCGGGGACTAGCGGGACCCATGAGCAGTTCTTC. It specifies CASAFSGTSGTHEQFF.

This chain joins TRBV4-1 and TRBJ2-1; 14 nucleotides align to TRBD2. This CDR3 has 17 residues. Trimming at V came to 4 bases and at J to 4 bases, leaving 6 bases not matched to a gene. Looked up from germline, CDR1 is MGHRA and CDR2 is YSYEKL. CDR3 bases: TGCGCCAGCAGCCGGGGACTAGCGGGGGATCATTACAATGAGCAGTTCTTC. Translation gives CASSRGLAGDHYNEQFF.

The chain joins TRBV9 to TRBJ2-2; TRBD2 matches 7 bases. V trimming: 0 bases; J trimming: 5 bases; junction bases outside the gene matches: 10. The germline gives CDR1 SGDLS, CDR2 YYNGEE. The CDR3 length is 17 residues. The CDR3 coding sequence is TGTGCCAGCAGCGTAGTGTTCGCGGGAGCGGGGACCGGGGAGCTGTTTTTT. It translates to CASSVVFAGAGTGELFF.

The V call is TRBV7-8, the J call TRBJ2-1; D might be TRBD2 (6 bases). The length of the CDR3 is 18 residues. CDR1 and CDR2 (germline): SGHVS, FQNEAQ. V was pared by 1 base and J by 3 bases, with 19 bases between. In DNA, the CDR3 is TGTGCCAGCAGCTTAGAGGAGGGATGGGGGTTGAACTACAATGAGCAGTTCTTC. The encoded protein is CASSLEEGWGLNYNEQFF.

Written as DNA, the CDR3 is TGTGCCAGCAGCTTAGCCCTGGGTAGGGGAGCTTTCTTT. Translating it yields CASSLALGRGAFF. The V and J genes are TRBV11-2 and TRBJ1-1; tentatively, D is TRBD1 (5 bases). CDR3 length equals 13 residues. Germline lookup yields CDR1 SGHAT and CDR2 FQNNGV. Trimming took 1 base from V and 10 from J, leaving 13 bases between them.

The rearrangement uses TRBV19 and TRBJ2-1; 9 positions agree with TRBD2. J gave up 15 bases and V 7 bases, and 13 bases lay outside the gene matches. The CDR3 is made up of 13 amino acids. Germline V gives CDR1 LNHDA, CDR2 SQIVND (reference sequence). In DNA form, the CDR3 reads TGTGCCAGTACCCGGGGGGAGGGACTAGCACCGTTCTTC. The encoded protein is CASTRGEGLAPFF.

The chain has TRBV7-3 and TRBJ2-2; D perhaps matches TRBD2 (5 bases). Germline V gene sequence: CDR1 SGHTA, CDR2 FQGTGA. The V end lost 4 bases, the J end lost 9 bases, and 9 bases lay between the germline ends. There are 12 residues in the CDR3. The CDR3 region has the DNA TGTGCCAGCAGCTCAAGCGGAAGGGAGCTGTTTTTT. Protein: CASSSSGRELFF.

The genes are TRBV6-5 and TRBJ1-2; 9 nucleotides match TRBD1. V dropped 6 bases and J dropped 4; count of bases not matched to a gene: 3. The germline gives CDR1 MNHEY, CDR2 SVGAGI. There are 13 residues in the CDR3. CDR3 coding DNA: TGTGCCAGCAGCGGACAGGGGCTCTATGGCTACACCTTC. Translating it yields CASSGQGLYGYTF.

In this sample, this clone turned up a few times. The chain employs TRBV4-2 and TRBJ2-5; 13 positions match TRBD2. The CDR3 totals 17 residues. The V gene end was trimmed by 1 base and the J gene end by 2 bases; junction bases not matched to a gene: 4. Germline V gene sequence: CDR1 LGHNA, CDR2 YNFKEQ. The CDR3 sequence is CASSQGPTSGGQETQYF. Written as DNA, the CDR3 is TGTGCCAGCAGCCAAGGACCGACTAGCGGGGGGCAAGAGACCCAGTACTTC.

The chain combines TRBV29-1 with TRBJ2-3, with D possibly matching TRBD2 (7 bases). This CDR3 has 17 residues. Deletions cut 7 bases from V and 2 bases from J, with 25 bases between. Per the germline V gene, CDR1 is SQVTM and CDR2 is ANQGSEA. The CDR3 loop is CSAPRRGRGRDTDTQYF. Here the CDR3 DNA reads TGCAGCGCACCACGGCGGGGGCGAGGCCGGGACACAGATACGCAGTATTTT.

V is TRBV28 and J is TRBJ1-2; 9 nucleotides align to TRBD1. This CDR3 comprises 14 residues. CDR1 MDHEN and CDR2 SYDVKM come from the germline V gene. Losses at the gene ends were 2 bases for V and 8 bases for J; bases not matched to a gene: 6. The CDR3 DNA reads TGTGCCAGCAGTTTAGGGAACAGGGGGCGAGGCTACACCTTC. Translating gives CASSLGNRGRGYTF.

This chain's CDR3 is CASSYGGSYGYTF. The DNA of the CDR3 is TGTGCCAGCAGTTACGGGGGGAGTTATGGCTACACCTTC. The V call is TRBV6-5, the J call TRBJ1-2, with D possibly being TRBD1 (5 bases). The CDR3 spans 13 residues. The germline V and J ends were trimmed by 2 bases and 5 bases, with 9 bases remaining between them. Germline CDR1 reads MNHEY; CDR2 reads SVGAGI.

This chain joins TRBV2 and TRBJ1-6; TRBD1 aligns across 7 bases. This CDR3 is built from 14 residues. Germline trimming cut 7 bases from V and 8 bases from J; bases unmatched to any gene: 8. Germline values: CDR1 SNHLY, CDR2 FYNNEI. In DNA form, the CDR3 reads TGTGCCAGCAAGACCGGGACAGCCGATTCACCCCTCCACTTT. This sequence encodes CASKTGTADSPLHF.

This clone turned up a few times. This chain uses TRBV7-8 with TRBJ2-7; D is perhaps TRBD2 (7 bases). Deletions cut 1 base from V and 9 bases from J, with 13 bases between. Looked up from germline, CDR1 is SGHVS and CDR2 is FQNEAQ. CDR3 length equals 13 residues. The CDR3 DNA is TGTGCCAGCAGCTTAGATCGGGGAGGGGGGCAGTACTTC. It codes for CASSLDRGGGQYF.

This clone was detected only once. The chain links TRBV7-9 to TRBJ2-7; possibly TRBD2 for D (5 bases). CDR3 length: 14 residues. Germline CDR1 is SEHNR and CDR2 is FQNEAQ (reference sequence). V was clipped by 11 bases and J by 0 bases, with 17 bases between them. In DNA, the CDR3 is TGTGCCTCCCAATCGGGAAGAAGCTCCTACGAGCAGTACTTC. Translation: CASQSGRSSYEQYF.

The CDR3 loop is CASSSAGATQYF. In nucleotides, the CDR3 is TGTGCCAGCAGCTCAGCAGGGGCTACGCAGTATTTT. The chain joins TRBV7-9 to TRBJ2-3, with a tentative D call TRBD1 (6 bases). The CDR3 is 12 amino acids. Trimming removed 4 bases at V and 8 bases at J, with 10 bases between. Germline CDR1 SEHNR, CDR2 FQNEAQ (reference sequence).

The V and J genes are TRBV9 and TRBJ1-2; tentatively, D is TRBD1 (6 bases). Germline CDR1 SGDLS, CDR2 YYNGEE. The length of the CDR3 is 16 residues. V dropped 4 bases and J dropped 6 bases, with 22 bases sitting between them. CDR3 bases: TGTGCCAGCAGCCCCAGGGGCCCGGGAAACTTGGATGGCTACACCTTC. Its translation is CASSPRGPGNLDGYTF.

This chain uses TRBV15 with TRBJ1-6, with TRBD1 matching over 10 bases. The V gene's germline CDR1 is LNHNV and CDR2 YYDKDF (reference sequence). CDR3 length: 20 amino acids. V was pared by 2 bases and J by 2 bases, with 12 bases of the junction left unmatched. The CDR3 protein is CATSRPPGQGSAPYNSPLHF. The CDR3 coding sequence is TGTGCCACCAGCAGACCTCCGGGACAGGGGTCAGCACCCTATAATTCACCCCTCCACTTT.

This clone has just a few counts. This chain links TRBV7-8 with TRBJ1-1; D ambiguous. This CDR3 has 13 residues. CDR1 is SGHVS, CDR2 FQNEAQ, per germline. V was clipped by 6 bases and J by 0 bases, with 8 bases between them. The CDR3 spells CASRLSMNTEAFF. The CDR3 coding sequence is TGTGCCAGCAGATTGAGTATGAACACTGAAGCTTTCTTT.

The chain links TRBV7-9 to TRBJ1-4; 10 bases align to TRBD1. CDR1 is SEHNR, CDR2 FQNEAQ, per germline (reference sequence). V lost 5 bases to trimming and J lost 5 bases; unmatched junction nucleotides: 5. The CDR3 is 15 amino acids. The CDR3 DNA reads as TGTGCCAGCAGCCTACTGACAGGGGGCAATGAAAAACTGTTTTTT. The encoded protein is CASSLLTGGNEKLFF. The entire variable domain, with the rest obtained from reference TRBV7-9 and TRBJ1-4, is as follows: DTGVSQNPRHKITKRGQNVTFRCDPISEHNRLYWYRQTLGQGPEFLTYFQNEAQLEKSRLLSDRFSAERPKGSFSTLEIQRTEQGDSAMYLCASSLLTGGNEKLFFGSGTQLSVL.